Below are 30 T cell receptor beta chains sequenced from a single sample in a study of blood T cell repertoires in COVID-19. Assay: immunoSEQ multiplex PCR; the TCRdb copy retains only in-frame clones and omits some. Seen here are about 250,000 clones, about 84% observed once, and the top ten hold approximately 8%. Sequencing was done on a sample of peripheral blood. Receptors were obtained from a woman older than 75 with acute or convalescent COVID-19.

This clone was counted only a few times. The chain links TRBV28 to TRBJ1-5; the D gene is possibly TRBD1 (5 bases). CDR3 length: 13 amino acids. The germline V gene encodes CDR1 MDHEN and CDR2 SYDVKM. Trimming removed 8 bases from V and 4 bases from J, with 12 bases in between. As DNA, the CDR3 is TGTGCCAGCTTGGGTGGGGGGAATCAGCCCCAGCATTTT. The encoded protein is CASLGGGNQPQHF. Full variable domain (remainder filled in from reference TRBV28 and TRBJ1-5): DVKVTQSSRYLVKRTGEKVFLECVQDMDHENMFWYRQDPGLGLRLIYFSYDVKMKEKGDIPEGYSVSREKKERFSLILESASTNQTSMYLCASLGGGNQPQHFGDGTRLSIL.

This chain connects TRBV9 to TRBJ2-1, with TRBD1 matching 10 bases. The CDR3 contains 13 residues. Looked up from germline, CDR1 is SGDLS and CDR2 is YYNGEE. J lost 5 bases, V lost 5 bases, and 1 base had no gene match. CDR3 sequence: CASRGQGHNEQFF. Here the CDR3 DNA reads TGTGCCAGCAGGGGACAGGGGCACAATGAGCAGTTCTTC. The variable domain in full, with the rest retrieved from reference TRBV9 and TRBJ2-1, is DSGVTQTPKHLITATGQRVTLRCSPRSGDLSVYWYQQSLDQGLQFLIQYYNGEERAKGNILERFSAQQFPDLHSELNLSSLELGDSALYFCASRGQGHNEQFFGPGTRLTVL.

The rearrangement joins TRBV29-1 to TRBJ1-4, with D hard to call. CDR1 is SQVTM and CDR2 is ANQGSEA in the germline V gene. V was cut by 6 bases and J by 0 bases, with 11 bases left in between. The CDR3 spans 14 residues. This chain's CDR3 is CSVSSHATNEKLFF. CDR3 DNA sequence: TGCAGCGTCTCAAGCCATGCAACTAATGAAAAACTGTTTTTT.

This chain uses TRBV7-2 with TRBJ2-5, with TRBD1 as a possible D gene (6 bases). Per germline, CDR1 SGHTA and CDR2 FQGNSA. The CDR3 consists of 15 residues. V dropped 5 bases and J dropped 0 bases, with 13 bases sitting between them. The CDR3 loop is CASSQGTWYQETQYF. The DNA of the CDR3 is TGTGCCAGCAGCCAGGGGACCTGGTACCAAGAGACCCAGTACTTC.

CDR3 region: CATSDPDRGLPYEQYF. CDR3 sequence (DNA): TGTGCCACCAGTGATCCCGACAGGGGCCTACCCTACGAGCAGTACTTC. V is TRBV24-1 and J is TRBJ2-7; TRBD1 aligns across 8 bases. Trimming cost V 3 bases and J 2 bases; bases outside gene matches: 8. Germline loops: CDR1 KGHDR, CDR2 SFDVKD. There are 16 residues in the CDR3.

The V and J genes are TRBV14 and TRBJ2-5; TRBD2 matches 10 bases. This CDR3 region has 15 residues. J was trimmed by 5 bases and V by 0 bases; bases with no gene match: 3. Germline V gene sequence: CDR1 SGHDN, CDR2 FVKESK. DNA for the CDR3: TGTGCCAGCAGCCAAGATAGCGGGAGGAGGGAGACCCAGTACTTC. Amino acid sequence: CASSQDSGRRETQYF.

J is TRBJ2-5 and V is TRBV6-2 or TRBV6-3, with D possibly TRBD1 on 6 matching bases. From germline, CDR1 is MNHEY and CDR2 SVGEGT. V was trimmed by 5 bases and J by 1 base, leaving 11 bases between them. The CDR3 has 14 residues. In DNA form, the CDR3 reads TGTGCCAGCAGTAGTACAGGGACCCAAGAGACCCAGTACTTC. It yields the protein CASSSTGTQETQYF.

The CDR3 spells CASSLAGEQYF. CDR3 DNA sequence: TGTGCCAGCAGCTTGGCGGGCGAGCAGTACTTC. The chain carries TRBV5-4 and TRBJ2-7; D not resolved. The CDR3 totals 11 residues. V shed 0 bases and J shed 6 bases, with 4 bases lying between them. The germline V gene encodes CDR1 SGHNT and CDR2 YYREEE (reference sequence).

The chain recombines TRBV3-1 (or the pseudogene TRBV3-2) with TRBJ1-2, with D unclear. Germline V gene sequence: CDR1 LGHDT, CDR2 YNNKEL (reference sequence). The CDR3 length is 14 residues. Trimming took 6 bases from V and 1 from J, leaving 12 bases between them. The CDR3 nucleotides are TGTGCCAGCAGGCCGACACCCTTTAACTATGGCTACACCTTC. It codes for CASRPTPFNYGYTF.

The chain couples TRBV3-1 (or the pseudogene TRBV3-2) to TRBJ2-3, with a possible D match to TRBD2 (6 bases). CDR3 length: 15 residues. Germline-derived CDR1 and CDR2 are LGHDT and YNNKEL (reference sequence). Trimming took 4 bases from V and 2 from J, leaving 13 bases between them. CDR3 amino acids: CASSPRDFYTDTQYF. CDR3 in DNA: TGTGCCAGCAGCCCCCGGGACTTTTACACAGATACGCAGTATTTT.

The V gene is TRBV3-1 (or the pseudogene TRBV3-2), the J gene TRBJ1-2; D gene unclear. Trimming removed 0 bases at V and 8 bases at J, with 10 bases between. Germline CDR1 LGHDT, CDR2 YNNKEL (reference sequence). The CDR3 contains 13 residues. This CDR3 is CASSQDGIRGYTF. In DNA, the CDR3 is TGTGCCAGCAGCCAAGACGGGATAAGGGGCTACACCTTC.

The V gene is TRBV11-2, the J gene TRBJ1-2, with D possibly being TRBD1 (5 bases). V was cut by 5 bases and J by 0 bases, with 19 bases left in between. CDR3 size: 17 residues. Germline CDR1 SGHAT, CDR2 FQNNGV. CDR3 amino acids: CASSVTAPSTANYGYTF. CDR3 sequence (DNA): TGTGCCAGCAGCGTGACAGCCCCCTCTACGGCTAACTATGGCTACACCTTC. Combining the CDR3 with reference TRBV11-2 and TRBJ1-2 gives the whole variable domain EAGVAQSPRYKIIEKRQSVAFWCNPISGHATLYWYQQILGQGPKLLIQFQNNGVVDDSQLPKDRFSAERLKGVDSTLKIQPAKLEDSAVYLCASSVTAPSTANYGYTFGSGTRLTVV.

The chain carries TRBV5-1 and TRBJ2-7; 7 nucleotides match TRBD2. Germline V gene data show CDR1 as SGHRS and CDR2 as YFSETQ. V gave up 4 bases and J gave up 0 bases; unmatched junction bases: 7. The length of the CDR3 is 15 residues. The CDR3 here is CASSPAGTTSYEQYF. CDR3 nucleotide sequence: TGCGCCAGCAGCCCTGCCGGGACTACCTCCTACGAGCAGTACTTC.

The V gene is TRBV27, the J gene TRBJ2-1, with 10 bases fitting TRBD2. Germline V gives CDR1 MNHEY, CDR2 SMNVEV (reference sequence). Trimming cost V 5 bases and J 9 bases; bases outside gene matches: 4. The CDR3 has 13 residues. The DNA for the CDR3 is TGTGCCAGCAGTCTCTCTAGCGGGGGTGAGCAGTTCTTC. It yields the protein CASSLSSGGEQFF.

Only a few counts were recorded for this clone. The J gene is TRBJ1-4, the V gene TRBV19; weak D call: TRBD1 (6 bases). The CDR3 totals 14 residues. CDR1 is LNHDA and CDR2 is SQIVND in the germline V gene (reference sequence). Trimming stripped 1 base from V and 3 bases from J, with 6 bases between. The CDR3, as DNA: TGTGCCAGTAGTATAGGGACAGCTAATGAAAAACTGTTTTTT. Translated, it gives CASSIGTANEKLFF.

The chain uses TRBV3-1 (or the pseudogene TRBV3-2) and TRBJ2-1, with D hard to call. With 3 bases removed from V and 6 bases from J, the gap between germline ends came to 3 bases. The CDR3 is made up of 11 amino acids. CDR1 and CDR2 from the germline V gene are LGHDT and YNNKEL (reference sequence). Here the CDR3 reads CASSHSNEQFF. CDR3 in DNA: TGTGCCAGCAGCCACTCCAATGAGCAGTTCTTC.

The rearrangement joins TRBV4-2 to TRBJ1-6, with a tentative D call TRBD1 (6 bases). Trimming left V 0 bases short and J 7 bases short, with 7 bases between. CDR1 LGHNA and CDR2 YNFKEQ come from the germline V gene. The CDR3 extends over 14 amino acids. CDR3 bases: TGTGCCAGCAGCCAAGATCAGGGGAATTCACCCCTCCACTTT. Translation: CASSQDQGNSPLHF.

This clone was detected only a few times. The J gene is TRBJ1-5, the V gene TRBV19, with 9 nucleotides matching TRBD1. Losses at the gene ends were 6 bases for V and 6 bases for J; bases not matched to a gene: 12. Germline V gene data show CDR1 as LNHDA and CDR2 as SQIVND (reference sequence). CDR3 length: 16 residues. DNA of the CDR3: TGTGCCAGTAGCCCCCAGGGACAGGGTCGTGTTCAGCCCCAGCATTTT. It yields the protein CASSPQGQGRVQPQHF.

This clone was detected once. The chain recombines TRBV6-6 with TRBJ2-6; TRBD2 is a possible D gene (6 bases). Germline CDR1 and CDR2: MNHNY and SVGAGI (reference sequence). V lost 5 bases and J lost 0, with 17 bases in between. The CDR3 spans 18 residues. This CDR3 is CASSPRTGVLSGANVLTF. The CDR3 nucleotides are TGTGCCAGCAGTCCGCGGACGGGGGTTCTCTCTGGGGCCAACGTCCTGACTTTC.

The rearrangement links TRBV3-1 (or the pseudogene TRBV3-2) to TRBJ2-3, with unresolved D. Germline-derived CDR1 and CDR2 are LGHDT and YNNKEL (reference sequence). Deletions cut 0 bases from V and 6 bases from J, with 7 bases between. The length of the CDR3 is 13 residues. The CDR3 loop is CASSQDTRDTQYF. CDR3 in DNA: TGTGCCAGCAGCCAAGATACGAGGGATACGCAGTATTTT.

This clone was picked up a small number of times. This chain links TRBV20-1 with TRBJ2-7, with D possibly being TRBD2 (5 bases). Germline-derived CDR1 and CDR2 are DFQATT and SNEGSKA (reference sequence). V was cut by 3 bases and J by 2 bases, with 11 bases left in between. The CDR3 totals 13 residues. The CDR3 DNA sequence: TGCAGTGCTAGTGCCGGGATCCCCTACGAGCAGTACTTC. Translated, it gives CSASAGIPYEQYF.

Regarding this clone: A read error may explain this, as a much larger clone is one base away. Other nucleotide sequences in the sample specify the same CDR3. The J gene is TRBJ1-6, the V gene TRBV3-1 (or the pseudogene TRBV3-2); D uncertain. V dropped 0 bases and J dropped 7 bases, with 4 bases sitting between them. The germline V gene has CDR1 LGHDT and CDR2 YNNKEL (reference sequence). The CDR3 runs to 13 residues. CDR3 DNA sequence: TGTGCCAGCAGCCAAGATCTGAATTCACCCCTCCACTTT. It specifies CASSQDLNSPLHF.

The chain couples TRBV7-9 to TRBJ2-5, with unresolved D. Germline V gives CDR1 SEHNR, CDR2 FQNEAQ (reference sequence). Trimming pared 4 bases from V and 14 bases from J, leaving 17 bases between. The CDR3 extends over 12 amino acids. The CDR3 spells CASSSSIAVIYF. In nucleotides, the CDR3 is TGTGCCAGCAGCTCGTCCATAGCAGTTATTTACTTC. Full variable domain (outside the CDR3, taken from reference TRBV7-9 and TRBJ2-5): DTGVSQNPRHKITKRGQNVTFRCDPISEHNRLYWYRQTLGQGPEFLTYFQNEAQLEKSRLLSDRFSAERPKGSFSTLEIQRTEQGDSAMYLCASSSSIAVIYFGPGTRLLVL.

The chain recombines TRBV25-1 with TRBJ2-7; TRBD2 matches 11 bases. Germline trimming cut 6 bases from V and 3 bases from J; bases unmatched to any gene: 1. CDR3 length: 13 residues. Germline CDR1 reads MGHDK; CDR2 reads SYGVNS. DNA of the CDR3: TGTGCCAGCAGGACTAGCGGGGTCTACGAGCAGTACTTC. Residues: CASRTSGVYEQYF.

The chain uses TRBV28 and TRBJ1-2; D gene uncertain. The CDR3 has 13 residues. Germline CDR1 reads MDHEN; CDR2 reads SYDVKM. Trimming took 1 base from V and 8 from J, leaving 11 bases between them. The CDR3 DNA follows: TGTGCCAGCAGTTTATCCCCCCCGCTAGGCTACACCTTC. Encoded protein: CASSLSPPLGYTF.

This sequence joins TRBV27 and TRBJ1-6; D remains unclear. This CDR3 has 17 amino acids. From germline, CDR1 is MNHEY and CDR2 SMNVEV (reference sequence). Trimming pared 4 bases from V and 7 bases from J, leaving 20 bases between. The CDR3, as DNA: TGTGCCAGCAGTTCCCTCGGTGGGTCGAGGTTGAATTCACCCCTCCACTTT. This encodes CASSSLGGSRLNSPLHF.

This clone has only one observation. CDR3 sequence (DNA): TGTGCCAGCAGTTACGCGAGGGTAGAGACCCAGTACTTC. It encodes CASSYARVETQYF. The chain uses TRBV6-2 or TRBV6-3 and TRBJ2-5; perhaps TRBD2 as D (5 bases). The CDR3 runs to 13 residues. The germline V gene encodes CDR1 MNHEY and CDR2 SVGEGT. V dropped 2 bases and J dropped 4 bases, with 8 bases sitting between them.

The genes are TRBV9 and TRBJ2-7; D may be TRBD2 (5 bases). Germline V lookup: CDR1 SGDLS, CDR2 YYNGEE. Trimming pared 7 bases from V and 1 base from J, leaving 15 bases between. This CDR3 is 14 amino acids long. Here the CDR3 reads CASSLSTRSYEQYF. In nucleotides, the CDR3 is TGTGCCAGCTCCCTAAGTACTAGATCCTACGAGCAGTACTTC.

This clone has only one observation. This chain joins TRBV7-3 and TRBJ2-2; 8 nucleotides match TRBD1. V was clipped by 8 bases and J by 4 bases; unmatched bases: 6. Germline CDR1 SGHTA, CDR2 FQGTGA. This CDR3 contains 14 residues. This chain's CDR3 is CASRGQGATGELFF. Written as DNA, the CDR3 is TGTGCCAGCCGTGGGCAGGGGGCCACCGGGGAGCTGTTTTTT.

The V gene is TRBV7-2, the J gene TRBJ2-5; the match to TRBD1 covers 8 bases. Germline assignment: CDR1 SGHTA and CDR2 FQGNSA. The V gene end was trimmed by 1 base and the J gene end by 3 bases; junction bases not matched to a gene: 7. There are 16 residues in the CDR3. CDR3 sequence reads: CASSLVVGQGEETQYF. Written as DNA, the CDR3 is TGTGCCAGCAGCTTAGTCGTCGGACAGGGAGAAGAGACCCAGTACTTC.